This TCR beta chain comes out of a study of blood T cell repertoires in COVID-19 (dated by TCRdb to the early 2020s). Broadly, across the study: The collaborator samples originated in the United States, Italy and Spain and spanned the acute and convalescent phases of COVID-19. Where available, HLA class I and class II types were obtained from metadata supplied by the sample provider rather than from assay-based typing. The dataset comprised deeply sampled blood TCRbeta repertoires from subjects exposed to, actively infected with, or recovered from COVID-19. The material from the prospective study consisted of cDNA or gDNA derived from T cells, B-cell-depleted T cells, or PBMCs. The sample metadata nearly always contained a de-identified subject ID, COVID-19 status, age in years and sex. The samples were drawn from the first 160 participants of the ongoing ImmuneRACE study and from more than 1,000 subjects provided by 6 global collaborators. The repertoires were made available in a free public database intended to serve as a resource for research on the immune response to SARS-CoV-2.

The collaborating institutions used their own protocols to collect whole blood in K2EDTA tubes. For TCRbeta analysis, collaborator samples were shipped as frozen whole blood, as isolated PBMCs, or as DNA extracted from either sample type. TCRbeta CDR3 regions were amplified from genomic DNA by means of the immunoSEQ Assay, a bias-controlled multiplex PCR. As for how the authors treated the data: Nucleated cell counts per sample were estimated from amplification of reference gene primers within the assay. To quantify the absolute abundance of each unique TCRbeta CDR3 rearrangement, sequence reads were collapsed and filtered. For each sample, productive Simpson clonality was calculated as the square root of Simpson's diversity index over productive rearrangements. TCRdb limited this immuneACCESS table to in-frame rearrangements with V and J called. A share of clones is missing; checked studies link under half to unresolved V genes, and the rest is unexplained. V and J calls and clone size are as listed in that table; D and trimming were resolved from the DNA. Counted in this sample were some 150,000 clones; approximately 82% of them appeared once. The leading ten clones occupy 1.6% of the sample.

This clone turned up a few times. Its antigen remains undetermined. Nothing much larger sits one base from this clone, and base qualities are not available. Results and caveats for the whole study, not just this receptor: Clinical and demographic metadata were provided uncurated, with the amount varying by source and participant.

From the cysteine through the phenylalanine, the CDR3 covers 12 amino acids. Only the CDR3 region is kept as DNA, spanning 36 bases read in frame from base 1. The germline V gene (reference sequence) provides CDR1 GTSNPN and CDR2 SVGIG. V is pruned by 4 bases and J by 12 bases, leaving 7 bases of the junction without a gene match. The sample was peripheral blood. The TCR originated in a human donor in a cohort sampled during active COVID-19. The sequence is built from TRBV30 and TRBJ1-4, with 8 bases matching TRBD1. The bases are TGTGCCTGGACACCAGGACAGGGCGAACTGTTTTTT. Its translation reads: CAWTPGQGELFF.